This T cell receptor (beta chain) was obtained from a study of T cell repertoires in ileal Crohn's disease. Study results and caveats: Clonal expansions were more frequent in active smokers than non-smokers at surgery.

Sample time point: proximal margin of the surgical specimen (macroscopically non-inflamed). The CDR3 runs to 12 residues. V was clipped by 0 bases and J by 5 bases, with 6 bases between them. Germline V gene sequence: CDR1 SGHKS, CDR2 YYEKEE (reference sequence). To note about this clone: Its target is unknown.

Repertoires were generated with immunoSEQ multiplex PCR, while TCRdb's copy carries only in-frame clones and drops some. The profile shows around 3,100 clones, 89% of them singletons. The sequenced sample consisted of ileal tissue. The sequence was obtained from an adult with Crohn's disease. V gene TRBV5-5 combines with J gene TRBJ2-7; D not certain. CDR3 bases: TGTGCCAGCAGCTTGGTGTGGAACGAGCAGTACTTC. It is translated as CASSLVWNEQYF.